One and the same sample provided the 30 T cell receptor beta chains below, sequenced in a study of response to subunit inactivated influenza vaccine. One entry per CDR3 protein results from TCRdb running MiXCR on the RT-PCR reads. The repertoire includes about 830,000 distinct CDR3 sequences, less than 20% of them detected once, and approximately 11% sits in the top ten. The input for sequencing was PBMCs from blood, taken 5 to 6 days after vaccination. These receptor sequences come from a man over 45 who received an inactivated influenza vaccine.

This clonotype was counted a few times. This rearrangement joins TRBV18 to TRBJ2-5; no firm D call. V gave up 2 bases and J gave up 3 bases, with 7 bases separating them. CDR3 length: 13 residues. Germline CDR1 and CDR2: KGHSH and LQKENI. The CDR3 here is CASSPNSKETQYF. The CDR3 DNA is TGTGCCAGCTCACCAAATTCCAAAGAGACCCAGTACTTC.

This chain joins TRBV20-1 and TRBJ2-3; TRBD2 is a possible D gene (6 bases). V lost 3 bases and J 1 base, leaving 11 bases between the germline ends. Germline CDR1 is DFQATT and CDR2 is SNEGSKA (reference sequence). The CDR3 consists of 14 residues. CDR3 sequence (DNA): TGCAGTGCTAGTTCGGGAGCGGGCACAGATACGCAGTATTTT. It codes for CSASSGAGTDTQYF.

The rearrangement joins TRBV10-3 to TRBJ1-2; TRBD1 matches at 10 bases. The V gene end was trimmed by 3 bases and the J gene end by 3 bases; junction bases not matched to a gene: 16. This CDR3 is 19 amino acids long. Per germline, CDR1 ENHRY and CDR2 SYGVKD. The CDR3 coding sequence is TGTGCCATCAGTGAAAAGCTTGGAGGGACAGGGGACTATTACTATGGCTACACCTTC. It translates to CAISEKLGGTGDYYYGYTF.

This clonotype occurred many times. The chain couples TRBV20-1 to TRBJ2-1; D gene ambiguous. The germline V and J ends were trimmed by 6 bases and 12 bases, with 15 bases remaining between them. CDR1 and CDR2 from the germline V gene are DFQATT and SNEGSKA (reference sequence). The length of the CDR3 is 11 residues. The DNA for the CDR3 is TGCAGTGCACCCCTTCGGTTAGGGCAGTTCTTC. As protein: CSAPLRLGQFF.

V usage is TRBV27 and J usage is TRBJ2-7; no definite D call. Germline assignment: CDR1 MNHEY and CDR2 SMNVEV (reference sequence). The CDR3 contains 11 residues. Trimming took off 5 bases at V and 9 bases at J, with 11 bases between the two ends. For the CDR3, the DNA is TGTGCCAGCAGTCCTTCGGTAGGGCAGTACTTC. Encoded protein: CASSPSVGQYF.

This clonotype was observed a few times. The chain couples TRBV5-1 to TRBJ2-1; TRBD2 is a possible D gene (6 bases). Trimming pared 5 bases from V and 7 bases from J, leaving 16 bases between. Germline V gene data show CDR1 as SGHRS and CDR2 as YFSETQ. The CDR3 runs 14 residues. Here the CDR3 reads CASRTHGGRNEQFF. CDR3 nucleotides: TGCGCCAGCAGGACCCACGGGGGAAGGAATGAGCAGTTCTTC.

This clonotype occurred a few times. This chain links TRBV2 with TRBJ1-6; the D gene is possibly TRBD1 (5 bases). V was shortened by 7 bases and J by 14 bases, with 24 bases between the two germline ends. The germline V gene encodes CDR1 SNHLY and CDR2 FYNNEI. This CDR3 region has 15 residues. The CDR3 loop is CASTPEGLGGMALHF. For the CDR3, the DNA is TGTGCCAGCACCCCTGAGGGACTCGGTGGGATGGCCCTCCACTTT.

The chain uses TRBV6-2 or TRBV6-3 and TRBJ1-6, with D perhaps TRBD1 (5 bases). With 6 bases removed from V and 7 bases from J, the gap between germline ends came to 10 bases. The CDR3 covers 13 residues. CDR1 and CDR2 (germline): MNHEY, SVGEGT. CDR3 nucleotides: TGTGCCAGCAGCGACAGCTCAAATTCACCCCTCCACTTT. This gives the protein CASSDSSNSPLHF.

The V gene is TRBV29-1, the J gene TRBJ1-2; TRBD1 is a possible D gene (5 bases). Looked up from germline, CDR1 is SQVTM and CDR2 is ANQGSEA. V was shortened by 7 bases and J by 7 bases, with 13 bases between the two germline ends. The CDR3 spans 11 residues. The DNA of the CDR3 is TGCAGCGCCAGGGAGGCGGGTGGCTACACCTTC. It specifies CSAREAGGYTF.

J is TRBJ2-3 and V is TRBV10-3; D remains unclear. Trimming pared 0 bases from V and 0 bases from J, leaving 10 bases between. The CDR3 runs 16 residues. In germline, CDR1 is ENHRY, CDR2 SYGVKD. CDR3 nucleotide sequence: TGTGCCATCAGTGAGTCTGCGACGGCGAGCACAGATACGCAGTATTTT. This translates into CAISESATASTDTQYF.

In this sample, this clonotype turned up a few times. The chain carries TRBV4-1 and TRBJ2-2; D tentatively fits TRBD1 or TRBD2 (5 bases each). Germline V gene sequence: CDR1 MGHRA, CDR2 YSYEKL. The CDR3 is made up of 16 amino acids. The V gene lost 1 base and the J gene lost 5 bases, with 14 bases spanning the gap. The CDR3 reads CASSQVAGTGTGELFF. CDR3 nucleotide sequence: TGCGCCAGCAGCCAAGTTGCAGGGACGGGGACCGGGGAGCTGTTTTTT.

This clonotype has only a few counts. This chain connects TRBV6-2 or TRBV6-3 to TRBJ1-5, with 9 bases aligning to TRBD1. V dropped 6 bases and J dropped 5; count of bases not matched to a gene: 11. This CDR3 contains 16 residues. Germline V gene sequence: CDR1 MNHEY, CDR2 SVGEGT. Written as DNA, the CDR3 is TGTGCCAGCAGCATTGCCTCGGGACAGGGCCATCAGCCCCAGCATTTT. This codes for CASSIASGQGHQPQHF.

J is TRBJ2-6 and V is TRBV28; TRBD2 matches 8 bases. Per germline, CDR1 MDHEN and CDR2 SYDVKM. This CDR3 is 16 amino acids long. Losses at the gene ends were 6 bases for V and 4 bases for J; bases not matched to a gene: 8. CDR3 nucleotide sequence: TGTGCCAGCAGATCGGGGGGGCTGTCAGGGGCCAACGTCCTGACTTTC. This encodes CASRSGGLSGANVLTF.

The rearrangement joins TRBV29-1 to TRBJ1-1; the D is unclear. Germline assignment: CDR1 SQVTM and CDR2 ANQGSEA. The CDR3 is 16 amino acids. The V and J ends lost 4 bases and 4 bases respectively, with 22 bases between them. The CDR3 protein is CSVGGRGASWGTEAFF. DNA of the CDR3: TGCAGCGTTGGGGGTAGAGGAGCTTCATGGGGCACTGAAGCTTTCTTT. Full variable domain (outside the CDR3, taken from reference TRBV29-1 and TRBJ1-1): SAVISQKPSRDICQRGTSLTIQCQVDSQVTMMFWYRQQPGQSLTLIATANQGSEATYESGFVIDKFPISRPNLTFSTLTVSNMSPEDSSIYLCSVGGRGASWGTEAFFGQGTRLTVV.

This clonotype was seen repeatedly, ten times or more. The chain joins TRBV7-2 to TRBJ2-7; D remains unclear. The V end lost 4 bases, the J end lost 2 bases, and 9 bases lay between the germline ends. The CDR3 is 13 residues long. Germline V gene lookup returns CDR1 SGHTA and CDR2 FQGNSA. The CDR3 reads CASSSYIPYEQYF. In DNA, the CDR3 is TGTGCCAGCAGCTCTTATATACCCTACGAGCAGTACTTC.

There are a few counts of this clonotype. The rearrangement links TRBV4-1 to TRBJ1-5; unclear D gene. The CDR3 has 17 residues. The V gene's germline CDR1 is MGHRA and CDR2 YSYEKL. V lost 4 bases, J lost 6 bases, and 22 bases lay in between. Here the CDR3 DNA reads TGCGCCAGCAGCCGAGCAGTCTCAAAGCCGCTCAGTCAGCCCCAGCATTTT. Protein: CASSRAVSKPLSQPQHF.

Many counts were recorded for this clonotype. The J gene is TRBJ2-1, the V gene TRBV28, with 7 bases that match TRBD2. Unmatched junction bases numbered 5, after V lost 6 bases and J lost 3 bases. This CDR3 has 14 amino acids. Germline V gene lookup returns CDR1 MDHEN and CDR2 SYDVKM. The CDR3 sequence: CASRWGGVYNEQFF. Here the CDR3 DNA reads TGTGCCAGCAGATGGGGGGGGGTCTACAATGAGCAGTTCTTC.

This clonotype has just a few counts. The rearrangement uses TRBV5-1 and TRBJ2-5; a weak D match, TRBD2 (6 bases). Germline V gene sequence: CDR1 SGHRS, CDR2 YFSETQ. The germline V and J ends were trimmed by 1 base and 1 base, with 14 bases remaining between them. The CDR3 contains 16 residues. CDR3 residues: CASSLLAGSFQETQYF. The CDR3 DNA sequence: TGCGCCAGCAGCTTGTTGGCGGGGAGCTTCCAAGAGACCCAGTACTTC.

The CDR3 sequence: CASSSRTSGGATYNEQFF. In DNA form, the CDR3 reads TGTGCCAGCAGCTCACGGACTAGCGGGGGGGCTACCTACAATGAGCAGTTCTTC. The chain uses TRBV11-2 and TRBJ2-1, with 15 bases that match TRBD2. The CDR3 is 18 residues long. Trimming took 4 bases from V and 2 from J; bases not matched to a gene: 6. Germline CDR1 SGHAT, CDR2 FQNNGV.

There are a few counts of this clonotype. J is TRBJ2-1 and V is TRBV5-1; TRBD2 matches 8 bases. Germline CDR1 and CDR2: SGHRS and YFSETQ. The CDR3 loop spans 13 amino acids. V was pared by 7 bases and J by 3 bases, with 3 bases of the junction left unmatched. CDR3 region: CASATSGYNEQFF. As DNA, the CDR3 is TGCGCCAGCGCTACTAGCGGCTACAATGAGCAGTTCTTC.

At least ten counts were recorded for this clonotype. This chain connects TRBV7-2 to TRBJ2-7; 8 positions agree with TRBD2. This CDR3 contains 15 residues. CDR1 and CDR2 (germline): SGHTA, FQGNSA. J gave up 2 bases and V 4 bases, and 7 bases lay outside the gene matches. The CDR3, as DNA: TGTGCCAGCAGCTCCCGGGGGGGACCGACCTACGAGCAGTACTTC. Translation gives CASSSRGGPTYEQYF.

This clonotype appeared a few times. The chain links TRBV14 to TRBJ2-3; no firm D call. The germline V and J ends were trimmed by 4 bases and 0 bases, with 8 bases remaining between them. CDR1 SGHDN and CDR2 FVKESK come from the germline V gene. CDR3 size: 14 residues. CDR3 sequence: CASSPKPSTDTQYF. Here the CDR3 DNA reads TGTGCCAGCAGCCCGAAACCTAGCACAGATACGCAGTATTTT. Variable domain in full (rest from reference TRBV14 and TRBJ2-3): EAGVTQFPSHSVIEKGQTVTLRCDPISGHDNLYWYRRVMGKEIKFLLHFVKESKQDESGMPNNRFLAERTGGTYSTLKVQPAELEDSGVYFCASSPKPSTDTQYFGPGTRLTVL.

The chain has TRBV11-2 and TRBJ1-3, with D uncertain. CDR3 length equals 15 residues. Germline CDR1 reads SGHAT; CDR2 reads FQNNGV. The V and J ends lost 5 bases and 2 bases respectively, with 13 bases between them. CDR3 sequence: CASSRDGAPGNTIYF. CDR3 sequence (DNA): TGTGCCAGCAGCCGAGACGGAGCCCCTGGAAACACCATATATTTT.

This clonotype was seen once. The V call is TRBV12-3 or TRBV12-4, the J call TRBJ2-3; tentative D call: TRBD2 (6 bases). V was trimmed by 6 bases and J by 0 bases, leaving 13 bases between them. The CDR3 length is 15 residues. This CDR3 reads CASRLGGLSTDTQYF. The CDR3 DNA follows: TGTGCCAGCAGGCTTGGGGGACTTAGCACAGATACGCAGTATTTT.

In this sample, this clonotype turned up a few times. J is TRBJ2-2 and V is TRBV19; the D gene is possibly TRBD1 (5 bases). The V gene's germline CDR1 is LNHDA and CDR2 SQIVND (reference sequence). V lost 2 bases, J lost 3 bases, and 10 bases lay in between. CDR3 length: 15 residues. The CDR3 DNA follows: TGTGCCAGTAGTATATATGGGGCCCACACCGGGGAGCTGTTTTTT. Protein product: CASSIYGAHTGELFF.

This clonotype was detected only a few times. CDR3 DNA sequence: TGTGCCAGCAGCTTAGATCAGGGGATAGGTCAGCCCCAGCATTTT. This encodes CASSLDQGIGQPQHF. V is TRBV11-2 and J is TRBJ1-5; maybe TRBD1 (6 bases). Germline CDR1 reads SGHAT; CDR2 reads FQNNGV. V dropped 0 bases and J dropped 6 bases, with 12 bases sitting between them. This CDR3 is built from 15 residues.

This clonotype was counted only a few times. The chain uses TRBV30 and TRBJ2-1; D gene unclear. Deletions cut 2 bases from V and 2 bases from J, with 7 bases between. In germline, CDR1 is GTSNPN, CDR2 SVGIG (reference sequence). The CDR3 has 13 amino acids. CDR3 in DNA: TGTGCCTGGAGTTTCACCCCCTACAATGAGCAGTTCTTC. Encoded protein: CAWSFTPYNEQFF.

The V and J genes are TRBV5-1 and TRBJ2-7; D is unclear. Trimming removed 4 bases at V and 0 bases at J, with 14 bases between. Germline loops: CDR1 SGHRS, CDR2 YFSETQ. This CDR3 is built from 15 residues. The CDR3: CASSPGLGSSYEQYF. CDR3 bases: TGCGCCAGCAGCCCCGGGCTGGGAAGCTCCTACGAGCAGTACTTC.

This clonotype has a handful of counts. The chain joins TRBV18 to TRBJ2-3, with TRBD1 as a possible D gene (7 bases). The CDR3 has 15 residues. Germline CDR1 reads KGHSH; CDR2 reads LQKENI. V lost 3 bases, J lost 3 bases, and 13 bases lay in between. The CDR3 protein is CASSPQTGRTDTQYF. DNA of the CDR3: TGTGCCAGCTCACCCCAGACAGGGAGGACAGATACGCAGTATTTT.

About this clonotype: Being one base from a much bigger clone, this may be a read error. The chain couples TRBV7-2 to TRBJ2-7; 10 bases are a match to TRBD2. The CDR3 totals 15 residues. Germline V CDR1 and CDR2: SGHTA, FQGNSA. The CDR3 here is CAISHQWGTSDEQYF. The CDR3 DNA sequence: TGTGCCATCAGCCACCAGTGGGGGACTAGCGACGAGCAGTACTTC.